The 13 T cell receptor beta chains below all came from one sample that was sequenced in a study of shared clonotypes between healthy human individuals. Sequenced by immunoSEQ multiplex PCR; TCRdb stores in-frame clones only, minus some. The sample lists fewer than 1.6 million clones; approximately 98.5% were seen once. The material sequenced was naive CD4+ T cells sorted from blood. As to subset: CD45RA+ positively selected. These receptors all come from a man between 25 and 39 years old in good health.

This chain links TRBV9 with TRBJ2-1; tentative D call: TRBD2 (7 bases). Between the trimmed V and J ends, which lost 3 bases and 7 bases, there was a span of 23 bases. The CDR3 runs 17 residues. The germline CDR1 and CDR2 sequences are SGDLS and YYNGEE. In nucleotides, the CDR3 is TGTGCCAGCAGCGCCGACGCGGGGGCGGGCGGGAGAAATGAGCAGTTCTTC. Its translation is CASSADAGAGGRNEQFF. The full variable domain, rest sourced from reference TRBV9 and TRBJ2-1, is DSGVTQTPKHLITATGQRVTLRCSPRSGDLSVYWYQQSLDQGLQFLIQYYNGEERAKGNILERFSAQQFPDLHSELNLSSLELGDSALYFCASSADAGAGGRNEQFFGPGTRLTVL.

In regard to this clone: In the same sample, other DNA sequences code for this CDR3. The CDR3 spells CASSVGGGYNEQFF. CDR3 coding DNA: TGTGCCAGCAGCGTAGGAGGCGGGTACAATGAGCAGTTCTTC. J is TRBJ2-1 and V is TRBV9, with D possibly TRBD2 on 5 matching bases. Per the germline V gene, CDR1 is SGDLS and CDR2 is YYNGEE. The CDR3 has 14 amino acids. Trimming shortened V by 0 bases and J by 4 bases, and 8 bases separated the two germline ends.

A word on this clone: This same CDR3 is encoded by further DNA sequences in the sample. The J gene is TRBJ1-5, the V gene TRBV27, with 7 bases matching TRBD1. This CDR3 contains 14 residues. CDR1 is MNHEY, CDR2 SMNVEV, per germline (reference sequence). With 0 bases clipped from V and 7 bases from J, the junction kept 3 bases outside the gene matches. Here the CDR3 reads CASSLSQGGQPQHF. DNA of the CDR3: TGTGCCAGCAGTTTATCCCAGGGGGGGCAGCCCCAGCATTTT.

This rearrangement joins TRBV11-2 to TRBJ1-1; D may be TRBD1 (5 bases). The V gene's germline CDR1 is SGHAT and CDR2 FQNNGV. The CDR3 has 12 amino acids. V was clipped by 2 bases and J by 10 bases, with 11 bases between them. CDR3 sequence reads: CASSLRQGSAFF. The CDR3 region has the DNA TGTGCCAGCAGCTTACGGCAGGGCTCAGCTTTCTTT. The full variable domain, rest sourced from reference TRBV11-2 and TRBJ1-1, is EAGVAQSPRYKIIEKRQSVAFWCNPISGHATLYWYQQILGQGPKLLIQFQNNGVVDDSQLPKDRFSAERLKGVDSTLKIQPAKLEDSAVYLCASSLRQGSAFFGQGTRLTVV.

This sequence joins TRBV15 and TRBJ1-2; TRBD1 is a possible D gene (5 bases). The V end lost 0 bases, the J end lost 8 bases, and 22 bases lay between the germline ends. CDR1 is LNHNV and CDR2 is YYDKDF in the germline V gene (reference sequence). The CDR3 contains 17 residues. In DNA form, the CDR3 reads TGTGCCACCAGCAGAGATAAGGGGCAGTTTCTGACGGGGGGCTACACCTTC. Amino acids: CATSRDKGQFLTGGYTF.

There are a few counts of this clone. The sample carries other DNA sequences with the same CDR3. V and J are TRBV5-1 and TRBJ2-7, with D unclear. The CDR3 is made up of 11 amino acids. With 0 bases removed from V and 5 bases from J, the gap between germline ends came to 3 bases. Germline V gives CDR1 SGHRS, CDR2 YFSETQ. CDR3 loop: CASSLEDEQYF. CDR3 coding DNA: TGCGCCAGCAGCTTGGAGGACGAGCAGTACTTC.

A remark on this clone: Other DNA sequences within the sample encode an identical CDR3. The V call is TRBV5-1, the J call TRBJ2-2; 8 nucleotides align to TRBD2. V trimming: 4 bases; J trimming: 4 bases; junction bases outside the gene matches: 6. CDR3 size: 15 residues. Germline V gene lookup returns CDR1 SGHRS and CDR2 YFSETQ. The CDR3 loop reads CASSLGLAGTGELFF. In nucleotides, the CDR3 is TGCGCCAGCAGCCTGGGGCTAGCGGGCACCGGGGAGCTGTTTTTT.

The chain carries TRBV7-9 and TRBJ1-4; D is possibly TRBD1 (6 bases). The germline V and J ends were trimmed by 0 bases and 7 bases, with 9 bases remaining between them. The CDR3 totals 14 residues. Germline lookup yields CDR1 SEHNR and CDR2 FQNEAQ (reference sequence). The CDR3 sequence: CASSLAGGREKLFF. CDR3 sequence (DNA): TGTGCCAGCAGCTTAGCAGGGGGACGTGAAAAACTGTTTTTT.

This chain connects TRBV7-3 to TRBJ2-4, with D maybe TRBD2 (5 bases). The CDR3 totals 14 residues. Trimming removed 5 bases at V and 8 bases at J, with 16 bases between. Germline CDR1 and CDR2: SGHTA and FQGTGA. CDR3 sequence reads: CASSLGTPRDIQYF. Written as DNA, the CDR3 is TGTGCCAGCAGCCTGGGAACCCCGAGGGACATTCAGTACTTC.

This chain links TRBV11-2 with TRBJ1-1, with a weak D call TRBD1 (6 bases). The CDR3 runs to 16 residues. Between the trimmed V and J ends, which lost 2 bases and 3 bases, there was a span of 16 bases. Germline loops: CDR1 SGHAT, CDR2 FQNNGV. The CDR3 bases are TGTGCCAGCAGCTTACTACAGGGAACGCTTTACACTGAAGCTTTCTTT. Its translation is CASSLLQGTLYTEAFF.

The CDR3 reads CASTDRQGSVLGFF. The CDR3 DNA is TGTGCCAGCACGGACCGACAGGGGTCAGTTCTAGGGTTCTTT. The rearrangement joins TRBV28 to TRBJ1-1, with 8 nucleotides matching TRBD1. There are 14 residues in the CDR3. Germline values: CDR1 MDHEN, CDR2 SYDVKM. After removal of 7 bases from V and 14 bases from J, the junction contained 18 bases not matched to a gene.

The chain uses TRBV29-1 and TRBJ2-7, with 12 nucleotides matching TRBD1. The V segment lost 2 bases and the J segment 11 bases; nucleotides outside the gene matches: 7. The CDR3 covers 13 residues. Germline CDR1 SQVTM, CDR2 ANQGSEA. The CDR3 sequence is CSVEMGGTGGEYF. CDR3 nucleotides: TGCAGCGTTGAAATGGGAGGGACAGGGGGCGAGTACTTC.

This chain joins TRBV9 and TRBJ2-7, with D maybe TRBD1 (5 bases). V gave up 3 bases and J gave up 0 bases, with 10 bases separating them. The V gene's germline CDR1 is SGDLS and CDR2 YYNGEE. The length of the CDR3 is 14 residues. The CDR3 loop is CASSGQLVSYEQYF. The CDR3 DNA sequence: TGTGCCAGCAGCGGACAGCTAGTCTCCTACGAGCAGTACTTC.